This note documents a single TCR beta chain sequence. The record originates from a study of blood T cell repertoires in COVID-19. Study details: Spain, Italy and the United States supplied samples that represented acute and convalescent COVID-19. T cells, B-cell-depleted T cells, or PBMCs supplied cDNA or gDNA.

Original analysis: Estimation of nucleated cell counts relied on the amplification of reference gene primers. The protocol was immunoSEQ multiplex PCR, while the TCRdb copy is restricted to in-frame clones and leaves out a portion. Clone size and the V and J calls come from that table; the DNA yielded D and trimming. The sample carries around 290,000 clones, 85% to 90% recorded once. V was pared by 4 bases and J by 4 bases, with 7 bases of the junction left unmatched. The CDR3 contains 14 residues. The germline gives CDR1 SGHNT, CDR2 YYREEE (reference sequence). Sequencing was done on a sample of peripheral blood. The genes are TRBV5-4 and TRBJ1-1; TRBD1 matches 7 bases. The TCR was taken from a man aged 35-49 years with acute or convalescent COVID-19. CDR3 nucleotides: TGTGCCAGCAGCCCTAGGGGGCTAGGCACTGAAGCTTTCTTT. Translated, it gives CASSPRGLGTEAFF.